Each of the 8 T cell receptor beta chains below was sequenced from the same sample in a study of CD4 T cells in relation to SARS-CoV-2 and coronaviruses. What these receptors recognize is not known. CD4+ T cells from unexposed donors were obtained before the COVID-19 pandemic (2011-2018). After about 10 days of culture, CD4+ T cells were isolated. Repertoires were generated with immunoSEQ multiplex PCR, while TCRdb's copy carries only in-frame clones and drops some. The sample holds 20,000 to 25,000 clones, more than 65% seen once. Source material: CD4+ T cells from PBMCs, cultured in vitro. All receptors derive from a human donor in good health.

The chain joins TRBV12-3 or TRBV12-4 to TRBJ1-2; D remains ambiguous. The V and J ends lost 5 bases and 2 bases respectively, with 9 bases between them. This CDR3 has 13 amino acids. The CDR3, as DNA: TGTGCCAGCAGTCAGTATAGAAACTATGGCTACACCTTC. It yields the protein CASSQYRNYGYTF.

The chain couples TRBV19 to TRBJ1-4; unclear D gene. V shed 4 bases and J shed 2 bases, with 11 bases lying between them. Germline V gene data show CDR1 as LNHDA and CDR2 as SQIVND (reference sequence). CDR3 length equals 15 residues. The CDR3 bases are TGTGCCAGTAGTAAGGGTTTAAGGACTAATGAAAAACTGTTTTTT. Its translation: CASSKGLRTNEKLFF.

This clone is a singleton in its sample. This sequence joins TRBV7-9 and TRBJ1-2; D call uncertain. The CDR3 has 15 residues. Germline lookup yields CDR1 SEHNR and CDR2 FQNEAQ (reference sequence). V was shortened by 5 bases and J by 2 bases, with 15 bases between the two germline ends. CDR3 coding DNA: TGTGCCAGCAGCCCTTCGGGGATATCGAACTATGGCTACACCTTC. It specifies CASSPSGISNYGYTF.

The chain joins TRBV10-1 to TRBJ2-1, with 8 bases that match TRBD2. With 2 bases clipped from V and 7 bases from J, the junction kept 4 bases outside the gene matches. There are 14 residues in the CDR3. CDR1 is WNHNN, CDR2 SYGVQD, per germline (reference sequence). The CDR3 nucleotides read TGCGCCAGCAGTGAGGGACTAGCTAATAATGAGCAGTTCTTC. Its translation: CASSEGLANNEQFF.

About this clone itself: One end of the junction varies from germline; a read error may be responsible. The genes are TRBV24-1 and TRBJ2-5; TRBD2 matches 8 bases. Germline CDR1 and CDR2: KGHDR and SFDVKD. The CDR3 contains 13 residues. CDR3 coding DNA: TGTGCCAGCAGTGGGAGCGGGAGTGGGACCCAGTACTTC. Translation gives CASSGSGSGTQYF.

V usage is TRBV20-1 and J usage is TRBJ1-5; D uncertain. V was shortened by 5 bases and J by 6 bases, with 8 bases between the two germline ends. This CDR3 comprises 11 residues. Germline V CDR1 and CDR2: DFQATT, SNEGSKA (reference sequence). The CDR3 nucleotides are TGCAGTGCTTTGGGTGGTCAGCCCCAGCATTTT. Translation gives CSALGGQPQHF.

This clone was detected only a few times. The rearrangement links TRBV27 to TRBJ1-1; D is possibly TRBD1 (6 bases). Trimming took 3 bases from V and 4 from J, leaving 15 bases between them. CDR1 is MNHEY, CDR2 SMNVEV, per germline (reference sequence). This CDR3 region has 15 residues. CDR3 nucleotides: TGTGCCAGCAGTTTGAAAAGGGGGGGCTTCACTGAAGCTTTCTTT. Amino acid sequence: CASSLKRGGFTEAFF.

This chain links TRBV18 with TRBJ2-5; D might be TRBD2 (5 bases). This CDR3 has 16 residues. Trimming shortened V by 4 bases and J by 5 bases, and 20 bases separated the two germline ends. CDR1 KGHSH and CDR2 LQKENI come from the germline V gene. The CDR3 region is CASSLNPPGSGETQYF. DNA of the CDR3: TGTGCCAGCTCACTCAATCCCCCGGGGTCTGGTGAGACCCAGTACTTC.